In this sample, the clone carrying this T cell receptor beta chain is medium-sized (0.01 to 0.1%). Original processing notes: Reference gene primers were amplified, and this amplification served to estimate nucleated cell counts. Sequencing used immunoSEQ multiplex PCR; TCRdb keeps in-frame clones, though not all of them. Clonal size and the V and J genes are those of that table, whereas D and trimming came from the DNA. Among some 120,000 clones listed, roughly 85% were seen once. This record comes from a study of blood T cell repertoires in COVID-19. At the level of the study: The United States, Italy and Spain provided the acute and convalescent COVID-19 samples.

The sequenced material came from peripheral blood. The sequence was collected from a young man with acute or convalescent COVID-19.

The CDR3 spells CASSLVVERGAFF. Written as DNA, the CDR3 is TGTGCCAGCAGCCTAGTAGTGGAGCGGGGAGCTTTCTTT. The rearrangement links TRBV7-2 to TRBJ1-1; no firm D call. The CDR3 consists of 13 residues. V lost 5 bases, J lost 10 bases, and 17 bases lay in between. From germline, CDR1 is SGHTA and CDR2 FQGNSA. The whole variable domain, remainder taken from reference TRBV7-2 and TRBJ1-1, is GAGVSQSPSNKVTEKGKDVELRCDPISGHTALYWYRQSLGQGLEFLIYFQGNSAPDKSGLPSDRFSAERTGGSVSTLTIQRTQQEDSAVYLCASSLVVERGAFFGQGTRLTVV.